These 10 T cell receptor beta chains were all obtained from the same sample, sequenced in a study of T-cell memory formation after mild COVID-19. TCRdb processed the 5' RACE reads anew with MiXCR; each CDR3 protein has one entry. The sample holds around 83,000 distinct CDR3 sequences; approximately 25% are singletons and the top ten take around 45%. The sample consisted of PBMCs or a T cell subset sorted from them (not recorded which). The receptors here all came from a man younger than 35 who had mild COVID-19 (a few samples of this study predate the infection). Cell type and time point are not known.

This clonotype was observed a few times. The gene calls are TRBV3-1 and TRBJ1-1; D possibly corresponds to TRBD1 (5 bases). The germline V gene has CDR1 LGHDT and CDR2 YNNKEL (reference sequence). The V end lost 1 base, the J end lost 4 bases, and 7 bases lay between the germline ends. This CDR3 spans 13 amino acids. DNA of the CDR3: TGTGCCAGCAGCCAAGTTAGGGGCACTGAAGCTTTCTTT. This encodes CASSQVRGTEAFF.

The gene calls are TRBV7-9 and TRBJ2-7; D unclear. V lost 4 bases, J lost 4 bases, and 14 bases lay in between. This CDR3 contains 14 residues. Per germline, CDR1 SEHNR and CDR2 FQNEAQ (reference sequence). The CDR3 nucleotides read TGTGCCAGCAGCTCCCCTCGGGTGGGGTACGAGCAGTACTTC. It encodes CASSSPRVGYEQYF. Together with reference TRBV7-9 and TRBJ2-7, the CDR3 gives the full variable domain: DTGVSQNPRHKITKRGQNVTFRCDPISEHNRLYWYRQTLGQGPEFLTYFQNEAQLEKSRLLSDRFSAERPKGSFSTLEIQRTEQGDSAMYLCASSSPRVGYEQYFGPGTRLTVT.

This clonotype came up a few times. The V call is TRBV4-2, the J call TRBJ1-2, with a tentative D call TRBD1 (5 bases). V was shortened by 2 bases and J by 4 bases, with 11 bases between the two germline ends. Germline CDR1 LGHNA, CDR2 YNFKEQ. The CDR3 sequence is 14 residues long. In DNA, the CDR3 is TGTGCCAGCAGCCAACCCGGGACCAGCTATGGCTACACCTTC. This gives the protein CASSQPGTSYGYTF.

The chain uses TRBV29-1 and TRBJ1-1; TRBD1 might be the D (5 bases). Germline CDR1 reads SQVTM; CDR2 reads ANQGSEA. V was cut by 7 bases and J by 0 bases, with 12 bases left in between. This CDR3 is 13 amino acids long. The CDR3 protein is CSGRDPLNTEAFF. The CDR3 region has the DNA TGCAGCGGCAGGGACCCCCTGAACACTGAAGCTTTCTTT.

This chain uses TRBV9 with TRBJ1-1, with no clear D. The V end was cut by 0 bases, the J end by 5 bases, with 14 bases between. CDR3 length: 15 amino acids. Germline values: CDR1 SGDLS, CDR2 YYNGEE. CDR3 protein: CASSVGSPGRTEAFF. CDR3 nucleotide sequence: TGTGCCAGCAGCGTAGGTAGTCCAGGTCGAACTGAAGCTTTCTTT. The whole variable domain, filled in from reference TRBV9 and TRBJ1-1, reads DSGVTQTPKHLITATGQRVTLRCSPRSGDLSVYWYQQSLDQGLQFLIQYYNGEERAKGNILERFSAQQFPDLHSELNLSSLELGDSALYFCASSVGSPGRTEAFFGQGTRLTVV.

The chain links TRBV6-2 or TRBV6-3 to TRBJ2-7; 7 nucleotides match TRBD1. In germline, CDR1 is MNHEY, CDR2 SVGEGT. The CDR3 runs 12 residues. V lost 10 bases and J lost 1; bases outside the gene matches: 4. This CDR3 reads CAIATGSYEQYF. For the CDR3, the DNA is TGTGCCATCGCGACAGGGTCCTACGAGCAGTACTTC.

CDR3 nucleotides: TGTGCCAGCAGCTTATCGGTTCGGGAGAGCTACACCTTC. Amino acid sequence: CASSLSVRESYTF. The chain recombines TRBV7-9 with TRBJ1-2, with D unclear. V was shortened by 2 bases and J by 9 bases, with 13 bases between the two germline ends. The CDR3 has 13 amino acids. The germline gives CDR1 SEHNR, CDR2 FQNEAQ (reference sequence).

This clonotype was seen only a few times. The V call is TRBV5-1, the J call TRBJ2-1; D is unclear. V shed 0 bases and J shed 10 bases, with 11 bases lying between them. There are 13 residues in the CDR3. Germline assignment: CDR1 SGHRS and CDR2 YFSETQ. The CDR3 protein is CASSLGLGWEQFF. DNA of the CDR3: TGCGCCAGCAGCTTGGGTCTGGGATGGGAGCAGTTCTTC.

The chain recombines TRBV5-1 with TRBJ1-4; D not certain. Germline V lookup: CDR1 SGHRS, CDR2 YFSETQ. This CDR3 has 16 residues. V lost 2 bases, J lost 8 bases, and 19 bases lay in between. This CDR3 is CASSFSAQRASEKLFF. Written as DNA, the CDR3 is TGCGCCAGCAGCTTCTCCGCCCAGCGAGCCTCCGAAAAACTGTTTTTT.

This clonotype was seen at least ten times. J is TRBJ1-1 and V is TRBV7-9; D might be TRBD1 (5 bases). The CDR3 runs to 14 residues. V dropped 4 bases and J dropped 4 bases, with 13 bases sitting between them. The germline V gene has CDR1 SEHNR and CDR2 FQNEAQ (reference sequence). In DNA form, the CDR3 reads TGTGCCAGCAGCTCGAAACAGGAATTCACTGAAGCTTTCTTT. It codes for CASSSKQEFTEAFF.